Included here is one T cell receptor (beta chain) sequence, with context. Two negative PCRs, clearance, or symptom resolution characterized the recovered Cohort 3 donors. This sample is drawn from a study of blood T cell repertoires in COVID-19. At the level of the study: The United States, Italy and Spain supplied acute and convalescent COVID-19 samples. The analysed material was cDNA or gDNA that came from T cells, B-cell-depleted T cells, or PBMCs.

Original processing notes: Researchers report that nucleated cell counts were estimated from reference gene primer amplification. The repertoire was sequenced with immunoSEQ multiplex PCR; TCRdb's copy has only in-frame clones and lacks some. The D gene and trimming were derived from the DNA, and the V and J assignments and clone size from that table. This repertoire shows 250,000 to 350,000 clones, 88% found once; its top ten account for around 0.92%. The CDR3 loop spans 13 amino acids. With 2 bases removed from V and 11 bases from J, the gap between germline ends came to 15 bases. The germline gives CDR1 SNHLY, CDR2 FYNNEI.

What was sequenced was PBMCs or T cells enriched from blood (not recorded which). This receptor was obtained from a woman younger than 45 who had recovered from COVID-19. This chain uses TRBV2 with TRBJ1-2, with D maybe TRBD1 (5 bases). The CDR3 protein is CASSEREWGGYTF. CDR3 DNA: TGTGCCAGCAGTGAAAGGGAGTGGGGGGGATACACCTTC.